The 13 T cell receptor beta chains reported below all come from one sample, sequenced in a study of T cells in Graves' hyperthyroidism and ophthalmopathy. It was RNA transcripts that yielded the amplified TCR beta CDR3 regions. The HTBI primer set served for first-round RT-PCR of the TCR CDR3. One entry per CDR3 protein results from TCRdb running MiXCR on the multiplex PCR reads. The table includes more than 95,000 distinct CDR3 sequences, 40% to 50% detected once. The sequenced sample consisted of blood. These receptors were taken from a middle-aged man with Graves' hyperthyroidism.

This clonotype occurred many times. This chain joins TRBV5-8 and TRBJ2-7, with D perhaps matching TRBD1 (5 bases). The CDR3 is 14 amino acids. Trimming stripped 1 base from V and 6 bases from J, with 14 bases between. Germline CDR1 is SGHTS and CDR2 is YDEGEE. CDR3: CASSLYAGFSEQYF. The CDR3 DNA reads TGTGCCAGCAGCTTGTACGCAGGGTTTAGCGAGCAGTACTTC.

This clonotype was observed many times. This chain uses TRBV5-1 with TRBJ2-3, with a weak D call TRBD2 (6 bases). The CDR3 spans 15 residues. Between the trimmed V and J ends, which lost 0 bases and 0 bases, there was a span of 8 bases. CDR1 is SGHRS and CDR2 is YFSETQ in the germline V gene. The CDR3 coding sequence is TGCGCCAGCAGCTTGGATGGGGGGAGCACAGATACGCAGTATTTT. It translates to CASSLDGGSTDTQYF.

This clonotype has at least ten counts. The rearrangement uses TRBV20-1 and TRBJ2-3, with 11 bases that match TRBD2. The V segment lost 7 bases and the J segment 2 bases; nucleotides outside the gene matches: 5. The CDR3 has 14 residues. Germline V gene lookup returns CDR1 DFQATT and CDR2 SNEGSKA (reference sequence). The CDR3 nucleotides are TGCAGTGTCGAACTAGCGGGGGACACAGATACGCAGTATTTT. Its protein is CSVELAGDTDTQYF.

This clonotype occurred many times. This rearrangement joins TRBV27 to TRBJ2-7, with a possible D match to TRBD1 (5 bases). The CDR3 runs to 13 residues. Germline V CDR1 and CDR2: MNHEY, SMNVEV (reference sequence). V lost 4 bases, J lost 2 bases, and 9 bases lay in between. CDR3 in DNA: TGTGCCAGCAGTTGGCTAGGGGCCTACGAGCAGTACTTC. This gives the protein CASSWLGAYEQYF.

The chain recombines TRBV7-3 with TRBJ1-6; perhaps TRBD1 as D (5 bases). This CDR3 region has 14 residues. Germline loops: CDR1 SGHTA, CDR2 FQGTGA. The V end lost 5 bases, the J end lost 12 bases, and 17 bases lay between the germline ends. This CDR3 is CASSPKGLGKPLHF. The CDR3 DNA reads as TGTGCCAGCAGCCCGAAGGGGCTGGGAAAACCCCTCCACTTT.

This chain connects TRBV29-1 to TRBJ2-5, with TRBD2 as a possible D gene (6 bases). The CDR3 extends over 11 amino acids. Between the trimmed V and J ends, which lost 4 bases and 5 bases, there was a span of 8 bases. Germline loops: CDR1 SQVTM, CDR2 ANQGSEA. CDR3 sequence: CSVAGVETQYF. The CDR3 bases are TGCAGCGTTGCGGGGGTGGAGACCCAGTACTTC.

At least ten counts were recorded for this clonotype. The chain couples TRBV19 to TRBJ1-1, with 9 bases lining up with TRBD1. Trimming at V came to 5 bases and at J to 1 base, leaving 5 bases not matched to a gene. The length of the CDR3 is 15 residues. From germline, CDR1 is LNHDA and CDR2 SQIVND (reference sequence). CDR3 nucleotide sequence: TGTGCCAGTAGTGTGGGACAGGGTAGGAACACTGAAGCTTTCTTT. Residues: CASSVGQGRNTEAFF.

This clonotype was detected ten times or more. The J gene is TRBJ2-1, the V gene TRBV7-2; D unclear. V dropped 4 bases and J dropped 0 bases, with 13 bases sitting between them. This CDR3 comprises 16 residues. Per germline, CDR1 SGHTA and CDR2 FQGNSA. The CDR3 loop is CASSSHGTVSYNEQFF. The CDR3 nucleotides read TGTGCCAGCAGCTCCCACGGAACAGTCTCCTACAATGAGCAGTTCTTC. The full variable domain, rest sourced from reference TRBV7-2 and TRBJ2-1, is GAGVSQSPSNKVTEKGKDVELRCDPISGHTALYWYRQSLGQGLEFLIYFQGNSAPDKSGLPSDRFSAERTGGSVSTLTIQRTQQEDSAVYLCASSSHGTVSYNEQFFGPGTRLTVL.

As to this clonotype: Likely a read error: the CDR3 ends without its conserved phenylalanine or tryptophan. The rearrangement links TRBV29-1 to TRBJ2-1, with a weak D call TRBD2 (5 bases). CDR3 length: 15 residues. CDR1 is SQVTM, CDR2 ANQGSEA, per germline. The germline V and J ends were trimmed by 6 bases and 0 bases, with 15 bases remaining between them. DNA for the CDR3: TGCAGCGTACCCCCAGGTGGGAGCTCCTACAATGAGCAGTTCCTC. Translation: CSVPPGGSSYNEQFL.

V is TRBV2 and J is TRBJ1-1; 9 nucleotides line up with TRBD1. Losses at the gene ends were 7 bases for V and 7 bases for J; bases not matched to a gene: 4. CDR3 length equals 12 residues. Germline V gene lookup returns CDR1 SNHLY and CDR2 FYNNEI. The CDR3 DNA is TGTGCCAGCACGGGACAGGGTAATGAAGCTTTCTTT. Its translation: CASTGQGNEAFF.

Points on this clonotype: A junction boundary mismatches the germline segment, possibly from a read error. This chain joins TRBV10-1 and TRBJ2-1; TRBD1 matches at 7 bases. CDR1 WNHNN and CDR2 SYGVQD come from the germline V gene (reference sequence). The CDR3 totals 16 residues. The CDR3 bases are TGTGCCAGCTCACCACTTTCTGGGACAGACTACAATGAGCAGTTCTTC. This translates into CASSPLSGTDYNEQFF.

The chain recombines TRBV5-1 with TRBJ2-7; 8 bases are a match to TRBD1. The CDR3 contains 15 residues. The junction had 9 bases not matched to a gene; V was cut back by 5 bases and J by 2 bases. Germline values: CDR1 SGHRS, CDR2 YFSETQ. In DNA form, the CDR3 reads TGCGCCAGCAGGGCCGGGACAGGAGGAACCTACGAGCAGTACTTC. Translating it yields CASRAGTGGTYEQYF.

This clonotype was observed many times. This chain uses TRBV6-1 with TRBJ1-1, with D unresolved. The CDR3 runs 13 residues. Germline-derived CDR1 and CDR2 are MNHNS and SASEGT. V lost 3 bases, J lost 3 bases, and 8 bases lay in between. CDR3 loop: CASSEILDTEAFF. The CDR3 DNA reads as TGTGCCAGCAGTGAGATCTTAGACACTGAAGCTTTCTTT.